This T cell receptor beta chain was documented in a study of T cells after yellow fever vaccination. The study's findings and limits: FACS-sorted repertoires could harbor abundant contaminating bulk-population clonotypes. Post-booster samples contained most primary-vaccination clones (about 95% CD4, around 90% CD8).

Generation of TCR cDNA used 5'RACE template switching (which added a universal primer site and UMIs). TCRdb reprocessed the 5' RACE reads via MiXCR and lists one record per CDR3 protein. Among about 300,000 distinct CDR3 sequences listed, about 6.9% were seen once. Germline CDR1 SGHTA, CDR2 FQGNSA. The CDR3 is 16 amino acids. This clonotype was picked up a small number of times. Its antigen is unidentified. The germline gene is not matched at one end of the junction; a read error may be the cause. Sequenced material: PBMCs, taken 35 to 50 days after the first yellow fever vaccination. The sequence was collected from a young man who received the YFV17D yellow fever vaccine. This chain uses TRBV7-2 with TRBJ1-4; D is unclear. DNA of the CDR3: TGTGCCAGCAGCTTAGGTCCCCAGCCCAGTAATCAAAAACTGTTTTTT. This sequence encodes CASSLGPQPSNQKLFF.